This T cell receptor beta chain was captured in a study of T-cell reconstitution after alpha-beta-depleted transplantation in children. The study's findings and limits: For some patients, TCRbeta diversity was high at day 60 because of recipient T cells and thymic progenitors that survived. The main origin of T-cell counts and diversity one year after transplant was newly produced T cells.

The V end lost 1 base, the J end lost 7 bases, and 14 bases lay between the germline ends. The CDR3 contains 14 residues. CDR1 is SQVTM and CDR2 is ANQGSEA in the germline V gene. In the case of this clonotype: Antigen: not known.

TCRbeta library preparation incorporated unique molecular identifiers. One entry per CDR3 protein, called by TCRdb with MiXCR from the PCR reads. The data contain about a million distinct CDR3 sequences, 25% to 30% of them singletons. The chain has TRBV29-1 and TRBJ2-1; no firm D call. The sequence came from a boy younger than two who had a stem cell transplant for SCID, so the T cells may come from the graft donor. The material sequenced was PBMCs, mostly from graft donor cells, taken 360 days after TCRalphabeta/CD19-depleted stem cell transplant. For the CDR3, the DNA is TGCAGCGTTGAAGCTCACCTAGTTTCGAATGAGCAGTTCTTC. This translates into CSVEAHLVSNEQFF.